The 19 T cell receptor beta chains below were found in one sample sequenced in a study of cytomegalovirus exposure and HLA in healthy donors. The PCR employed 60 Vbeta primers together with 13 Jbeta primers. The repertoire was sequenced with immunoSEQ multiplex PCR; TCRdb's copy has only in-frame clones and lacks some. The profile shows about 130,000 clones, less than 85% of them singletons. Sequencing was performed on PBMCs. The receptors were sampled from a man between 40 and 49 years old in good health and CMV-seronegative.

This chain joins TRBV30 and TRBJ1-1; D call uncertain. V was pared by 3 bases and J by 4 bases, with 12 bases between. This CDR3 is built from 13 residues. The germline CDR1 and CDR2 sequences are GTSNPN and SVGIG (reference sequence). The CDR3 spells CAWRSQASTEAFF. DNA for the CDR3: TGTGCCTGGAGATCCCAGGCAAGCACTGAAGCTTTCTTT.

The chain recombines TRBV6-1 with TRBJ1-5; 7 positions agree with TRBD1. In germline, CDR1 is MNHNS, CDR2 SASEGT. The CDR3 sequence is 15 residues long. V trimming: 5 bases; J trimming: 2 bases; junction bases outside the gene matches: 6. For the CDR3, the DNA is TGTGCCAGCAGTCTAAGCACAGGGGGCAATCAGCCCCAGCATTTT. Amino acids: CASSLSTGGNQPQHF.

The CDR3 DNA is TGTGCCACCAGCAGAGTGTTGGAAGCGGGGGGGCCGGGAGAGACCCAGTACTTC. Translating it yields CATSRVLEAGGPGETQYF. This chain joins TRBV15 and TRBJ2-5; 10 bases are shared with TRBD2. V gave up 1 base and J gave up 4 bases; unmatched junction bases: 12. Per germline, CDR1 LNHNV and CDR2 YYDKDF (reference sequence). The CDR3 spans 18 residues.

There are a few counts of this clone. The rearrangement uses TRBV30 and TRBJ1-3; D possibly corresponds to TRBD1 (5 bases). This CDR3 has 15 residues. Germline-derived CDR1 and CDR2 are GTSNPN and SVGIG (reference sequence). V lost 2 bases and J 0 bases, leaving 11 bases between the germline ends. In nucleotides, the CDR3 is TGTGCCTGGAGTTATCAGGGTGGCTCTGGAAACACCATATATTTT. It codes for CAWSYQGGSGNTIYF.

The genes are TRBV5-1 and TRBJ2-2, with 7 positions matching TRBD1. Looked up from germline, CDR1 is SGHRS and CDR2 is YFSETQ. With V trimmed by 3 bases and J by 0 bases, 2 bases remained unmatched. The CDR3 has 15 amino acids. The CDR3 DNA reads as TGCGCCAGCAGCTCCGACAGGGCGAACACCGGGGAGCTGTTTTTT. As protein: CASSSDRANTGELFF.

The chain employs TRBV10-2 and TRBJ2-1, with 7 bases lining up with TRBD2. Unmatched junction bases numbered 8, after V lost 7 bases and J lost 2 bases. Per germline, CDR1 WSHSY and CDR2 SAAADI. The CDR3 spans 15 residues. The CDR3 nucleotides read TGCGCCAGCAAGCGGGCGGGAGAACCCTACAATGAGCAGTTCTTC. Encoded protein: CASKRAGEPYNEQFF.

The CDR3 loop is CASSNLGRETQYF. CDR3 nucleotides: TGTGCCAGCAGCAACCTAGGCCGAGAGACCCAGTACTTC. The V call is TRBV6-1, the J call TRBJ2-5; no reliable D call. The CDR3 contains 13 residues. Trimming shortened V by 6 bases and J by 4 bases, and 12 bases separated the two germline ends. CDR1 and CDR2 from the germline V gene are MNHNS and SASEGT.

The chain employs TRBV7-8 and TRBJ2-6; maybe TRBD2 (5 bases). This CDR3 region has 19 residues. V lost 6 bases and J lost 0, with 21 bases in between. Germline V gene sequence: CDR1 SGHVS, CDR2 FQNEAQ. CDR3: CASSHNRALADSGANVLTF. The CDR3 bases are TGTGCCAGCAGTCACAATCGGGCTCTAGCCGACTCTGGGGCCAACGTCCTGACTTTC.

V usage is TRBV13 and J usage is TRBJ1-3; possible D gene TRBD1, 6 bases. Germline V gene data show CDR1 as PRHDT and CDR2 as FYEKMQ (reference sequence). The CDR3 spans 14 residues. The V end was cut by 2 bases, the J end by 3 bases, with 8 bases between. CDR3 sequence: CASSLQGYGNTIYF. CDR3 coding DNA: TGTGCCAGCAGCTTACAGGGGTATGGAAACACCATATATTTT.

This clone was seen a few times. The chain couples TRBV27 to TRBJ1-4, with 8 positions matching TRBD1. The CDR3 loop spans 16 amino acids. The V segment lost 1 base and the J segment 5 bases; nucleotides outside the gene matches: 6. Germline values: CDR1 MNHEY, CDR2 SMNVEV (reference sequence). CDR3 protein: CASSLYPGQGNEKLFF. In DNA, the CDR3 is TGTGCCAGCAGTTTATACCCTGGACAGGGAAATGAAAAACTGTTTTTT.

In this sample, this clone turned up a few times. The gene calls are TRBV6-6 and TRBJ2-7; 7 bases align to TRBD1. Trimming at V came to 4 bases and at J to 5 bases, leaving 8 bases not matched to a gene. The CDR3 covers 14 residues. Germline V gene lookup returns CDR1 MNHNY and CDR2 SVGAGI (reference sequence). CDR3 region: CASSFSQGSHEQYF. CDR3 DNA sequence: TGTGCCAGCAGTTTCTCACAGGGGTCTCACGAGCAGTACTTC.

This clone was recorded a few times. CDR3 amino acids: CAWSGAGGEQYF. The CDR3 bases are TGTGCCTGGAGTGGGGCAGGCGGGGAGCAGTACTTC. This sequence joins TRBV30 and TRBJ2-7; weak D call: TRBD2 (5 bases). CDR1 is GTSNPN and CDR2 is SVGIG in the germline V gene (reference sequence). This CDR3 has 12 amino acids. Trimming took 1 base from V and 7 from J, leaving 11 bases between them.

The chain joins TRBV7-5 to TRBJ1-5; the table calls TRBD1, which could not be checked here. TRBV7-5 is termed a pseudogene. The CDR3 has 18 amino acids. The CDR3 spells CVRRLGENRAGSNQPQHF. CDR3 DNA: TGTGTCAGAAGATTAGGGGAAAACAGGGCCGGGAGCAATCAGCCCCAGCATTTT.

Only one count was recorded for this clone. This chain links TRBV19 with TRBJ1-5; D remains unclear. Per the germline V gene, CDR1 is LNHDA and CDR2 is SQIVND (reference sequence). This CDR3 comprises 15 residues. V was clipped by 3 bases and J by 4 bases, with 13 bases between them. This CDR3 is CASSITGIGNQPQHF. DNA for the CDR3: TGTGCCAGTAGTATTACGGGGATTGGTAATCAGCCCCAGCATTTT.

This clone was seen a few times. The chain employs TRBV6-1 and TRBJ1-1, with 10 positions matching TRBD1. The J segment lost 3 bases and the V segment lost 6 bases, leaving 1 base of the junction unmatched. This CDR3 is built from 13 residues. The V gene's germline CDR1 is MNHNS and CDR2 SASEGT. The CDR3 DNA is TGTGCCAGCAGCGGGACAGGGGACACTGAAGCTTTCTTT. It translates to CASSGTGDTEAFF.

The V call is TRBV7-2, the J call TRBJ2-2; TRBD1 aligns across 11 bases. There are 16 residues in the CDR3. J gave up 5 bases and V 5 bases, and 7 bases lay outside the gene matches. From germline, CDR1 is SGHTA and CDR2 FQGNSA. The DNA for the CDR3 is TGTGCCAGCAGCGAAAGGACAGGGGGCAAAACCGGGGAGCTGTTTTTT. Protein: CASSERTGGKTGELFF.

The sample holds one count of this clone. This chain uses TRBV10-3 with TRBJ2-3, with 8 bases fitting TRBD2. V dropped 5 bases and J dropped 0; count of bases not matched to a gene: 13. The CDR3 sequence is 18 residues long. Germline loops: CDR1 ENHRY, CDR2 SYGVKD. The CDR3 DNA reads as TGTGCCATCAGTAGTCGCCCCACTAGCGGAGCTAGCACAGATACGCAGTATTTT. This codes for CAISSRPTSGASTDTQYF.

The V gene is TRBV27, the J gene TRBJ2-5; D gene uncertain. CDR1 and CDR2 from the germline V gene are MNHEY and SMNVEV (reference sequence). This CDR3 has 15 residues. Trimming left V 2 bases short and J 5 bases short, with 15 bases between. The CDR3 reads CASSLKASRWETQYF. In DNA form, the CDR3 reads TGTGCCAGCAGTTTAAAGGCCTCCAGGTGGGAGACCCAGTACTTC.

V gene TRBV7-9 combines with J gene TRBJ1-6; perhaps TRBD1 as D (5 bases). The length of the CDR3 is 15 residues. V was shortened by 7 bases and J by 6 bases, with 16 bases between the two germline ends. Germline CDR1 and CDR2: SEHNR and FQNEAQ (reference sequence). The CDR3 spells CASTLSGGGNSPLHF. The CDR3 region has the DNA TGTGCCAGCACCCTTAGTGGGGGGGGTAATTCACCCCTCCACTTT.